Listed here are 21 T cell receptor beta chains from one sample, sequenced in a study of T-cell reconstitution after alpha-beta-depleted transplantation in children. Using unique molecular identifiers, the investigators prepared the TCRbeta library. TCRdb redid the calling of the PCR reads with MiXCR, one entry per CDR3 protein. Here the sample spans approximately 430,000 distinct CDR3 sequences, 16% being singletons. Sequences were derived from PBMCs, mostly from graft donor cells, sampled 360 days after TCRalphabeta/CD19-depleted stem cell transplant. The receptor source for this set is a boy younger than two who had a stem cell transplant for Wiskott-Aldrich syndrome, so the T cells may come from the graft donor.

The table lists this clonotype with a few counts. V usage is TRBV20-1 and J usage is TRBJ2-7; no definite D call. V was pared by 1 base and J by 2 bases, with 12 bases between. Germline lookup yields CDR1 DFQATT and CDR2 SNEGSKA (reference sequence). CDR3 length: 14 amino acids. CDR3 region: CSARVFGQTYEQYF. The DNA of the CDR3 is TGCAGTGCTAGAGTTTTCGGTCAGACCTACGAGCAGTACTTC.

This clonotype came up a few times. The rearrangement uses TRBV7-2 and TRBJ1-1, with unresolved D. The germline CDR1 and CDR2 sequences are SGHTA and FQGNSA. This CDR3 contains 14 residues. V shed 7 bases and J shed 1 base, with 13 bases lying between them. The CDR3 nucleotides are TGTGCCAGCAACCGACCGGGCCCGAACACTGAAGCTTTCTTT. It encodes CASNRPGPNTEAFF. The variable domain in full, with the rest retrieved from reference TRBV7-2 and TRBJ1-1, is GAGVSQSPSNKVTEKGKDVELRCDPISGHTALYWYRQSLGQGLEFLIYFQGNSAPDKSGLPSDRFSAERTGGSVSTLTIQRTQQEDSAVYLCASNRPGPNTEAFFGQGTRLTVV.

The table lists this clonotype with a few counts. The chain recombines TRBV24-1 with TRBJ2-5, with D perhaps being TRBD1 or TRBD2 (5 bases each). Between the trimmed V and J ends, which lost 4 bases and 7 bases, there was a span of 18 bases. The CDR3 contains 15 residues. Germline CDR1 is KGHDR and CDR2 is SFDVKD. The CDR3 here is CATSDPTATGGTQYF. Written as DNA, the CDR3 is TGTGCCACCAGTGACCCGACAGCGACTGGGGGGACCCAGTACTTC.

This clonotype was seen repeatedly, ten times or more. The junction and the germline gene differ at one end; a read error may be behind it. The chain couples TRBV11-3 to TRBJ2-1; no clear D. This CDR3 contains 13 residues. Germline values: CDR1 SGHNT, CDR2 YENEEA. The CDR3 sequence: CASSLRPYTEQFF. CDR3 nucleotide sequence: TGTGCCAGCAGCTTAAGGCCGTACACTGAGCAGTTCTTC.

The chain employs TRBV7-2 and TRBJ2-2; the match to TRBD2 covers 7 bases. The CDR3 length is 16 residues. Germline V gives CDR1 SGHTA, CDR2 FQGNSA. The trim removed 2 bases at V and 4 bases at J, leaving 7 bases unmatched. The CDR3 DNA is TGTGCCAGCAGCTTACCTCCTAGCGGACCCACCGGGGAGCTGTTTTTT. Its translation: CASSLPPSGPTGELFF.

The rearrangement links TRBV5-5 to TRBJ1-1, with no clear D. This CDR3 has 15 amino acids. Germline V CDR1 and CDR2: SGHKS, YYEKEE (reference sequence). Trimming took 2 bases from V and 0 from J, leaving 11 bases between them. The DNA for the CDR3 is TGTGCCAGCAGCTTTAGTTTACGTATGAACACTGAAGCTTTCTTT. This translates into CASSFSLRMNTEAFF.

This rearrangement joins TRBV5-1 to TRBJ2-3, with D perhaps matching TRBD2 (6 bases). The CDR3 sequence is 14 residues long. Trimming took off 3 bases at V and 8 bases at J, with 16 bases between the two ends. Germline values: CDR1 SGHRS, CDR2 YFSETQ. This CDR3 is CASSYGGAQITQYF. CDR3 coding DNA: TGCGCCAGCAGCTACGGGGGTGCACAGATTACGCAGTATTTT. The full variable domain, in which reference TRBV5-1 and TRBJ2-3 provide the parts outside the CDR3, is KAGVTQTPRYLIKTRGQQVTLSCSPISGHRSVSWYQQTPGQGLQFLFEYFSETQRNKGNFPGRFSGRQFSNSRSEMNVSTLELGDSALYLCASSYGGAQITQYFGPGTRLTVL.

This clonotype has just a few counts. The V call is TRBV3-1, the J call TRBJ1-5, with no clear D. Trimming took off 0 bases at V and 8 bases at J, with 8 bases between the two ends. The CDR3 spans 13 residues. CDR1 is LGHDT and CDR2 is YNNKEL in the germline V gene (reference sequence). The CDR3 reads CASSQDPEEPQHF. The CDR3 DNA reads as TGTGCCAGCAGCCAAGACCCAGAGGAGCCCCAGCATTTT. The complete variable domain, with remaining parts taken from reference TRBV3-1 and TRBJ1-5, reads DTAVSQTPKYLVTQMGNDKSIKCEQNLGHDTMYWYKQDSKKFLKIMFSYNNKELIINETVPNRFSPKSPDKAHLNLHINSLELGDSAVYFCASSQDPEEPQHFGDGTRLSIL.

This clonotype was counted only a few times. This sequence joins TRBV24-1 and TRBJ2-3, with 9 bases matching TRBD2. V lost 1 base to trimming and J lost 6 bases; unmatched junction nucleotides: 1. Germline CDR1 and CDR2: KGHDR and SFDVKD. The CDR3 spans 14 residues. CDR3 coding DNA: TGTGCCACCAGTGATTTTCTAGCGGGGGATACGCAGTATTTT. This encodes CATSDFLAGDTQYF.

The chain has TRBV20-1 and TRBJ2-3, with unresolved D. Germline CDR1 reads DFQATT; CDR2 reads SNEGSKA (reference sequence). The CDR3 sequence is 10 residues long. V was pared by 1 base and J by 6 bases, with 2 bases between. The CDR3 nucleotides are TGCAGTGCTAGAGGGGATACGCAGTATTTT. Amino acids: CSARGDTQYF.

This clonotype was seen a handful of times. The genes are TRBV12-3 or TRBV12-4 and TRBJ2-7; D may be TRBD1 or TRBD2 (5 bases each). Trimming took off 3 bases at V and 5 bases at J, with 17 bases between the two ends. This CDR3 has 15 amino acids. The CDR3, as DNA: TGTGCCAGCAGTTTGTTCCAGGGAGTAGACCACGAGCAGTACTTC. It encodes CASSLFQGVDHEQYF.

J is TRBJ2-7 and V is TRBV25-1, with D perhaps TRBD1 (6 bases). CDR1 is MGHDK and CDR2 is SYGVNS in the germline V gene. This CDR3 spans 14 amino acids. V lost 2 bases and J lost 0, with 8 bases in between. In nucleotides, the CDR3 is TGTGCCAGCAGTGAACAGGGGAGCTCCTACGAGCAGTACTTC. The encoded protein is CASSEQGSSYEQYF.

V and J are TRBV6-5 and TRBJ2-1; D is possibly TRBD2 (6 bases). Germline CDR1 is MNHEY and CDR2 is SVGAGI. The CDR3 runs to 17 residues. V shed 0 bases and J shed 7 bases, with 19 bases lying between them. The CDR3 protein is CASSYSSGEVYTNEQFF. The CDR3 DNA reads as TGTGCCAGCAGTTACTCATCGGGGGAGGTATACACGAATGAGCAGTTCTTC.

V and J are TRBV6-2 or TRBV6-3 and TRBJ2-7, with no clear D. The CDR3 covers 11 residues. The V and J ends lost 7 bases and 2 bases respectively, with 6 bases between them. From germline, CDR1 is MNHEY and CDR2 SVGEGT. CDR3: CASTHAYEQYF. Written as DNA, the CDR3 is TGTGCCAGCACTCACGCCTACGAGCAGTACTTC.

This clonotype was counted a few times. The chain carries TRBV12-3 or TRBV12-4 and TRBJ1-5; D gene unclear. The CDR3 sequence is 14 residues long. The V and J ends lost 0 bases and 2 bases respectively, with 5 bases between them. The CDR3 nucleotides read TGTGCCAGCAGTTTAGCGCGAGGCAATCAGCCCCAGCATTTT. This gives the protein CASSLARGNQPQHF.

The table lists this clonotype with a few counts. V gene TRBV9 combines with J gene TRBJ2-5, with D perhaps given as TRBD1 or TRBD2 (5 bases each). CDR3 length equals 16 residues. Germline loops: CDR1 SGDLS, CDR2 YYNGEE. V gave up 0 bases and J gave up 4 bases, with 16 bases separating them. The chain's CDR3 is CASSVGEGRRVETQYF. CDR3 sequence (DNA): TGTGCCAGCAGCGTAGGAGAGGGACGACGGGTAGAGACCCAGTACTTC.

In nucleotides, the CDR3 is TGCGCCAGCAGTGGTTGGGCAAGGGGGAAAGATACGCAGTATTTT. Translating gives CASSGWARGKDTQYF. V usage is TRBV10-2 and J usage is TRBJ2-3; D perhaps matches TRBD1 (6 bases). This CDR3 spans 15 amino acids. The germline CDR1 and CDR2 sequences are WSHSY and SAAADI. V gave up 4 bases and J gave up 5 bases, with 16 bases separating them.

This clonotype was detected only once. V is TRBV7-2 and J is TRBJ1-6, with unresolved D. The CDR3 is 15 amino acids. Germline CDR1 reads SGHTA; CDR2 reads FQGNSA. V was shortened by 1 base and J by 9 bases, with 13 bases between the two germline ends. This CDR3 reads CASSLEGPRGSPLHF. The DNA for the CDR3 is TGTGCCAGCAGCTTAGAAGGACCCCGGGGTTCACCCCTCCACTTT.

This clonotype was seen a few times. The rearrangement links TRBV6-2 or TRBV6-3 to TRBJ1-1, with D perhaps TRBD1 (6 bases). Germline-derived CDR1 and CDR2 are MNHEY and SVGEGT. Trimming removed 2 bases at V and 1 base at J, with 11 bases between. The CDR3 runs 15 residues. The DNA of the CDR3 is TGTGCCAGCAGTTACCCGGGGGCAGGGAACACTGAAGCTTTCTTT. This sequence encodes CASSYPGAGNTEAFF.

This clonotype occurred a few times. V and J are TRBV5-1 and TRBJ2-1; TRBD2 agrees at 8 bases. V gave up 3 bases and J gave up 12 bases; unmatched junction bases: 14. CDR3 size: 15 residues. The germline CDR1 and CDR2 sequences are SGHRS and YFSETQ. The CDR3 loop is CASSSPGLGGHMQFF. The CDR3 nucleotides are TGCGCCAGCAGCTCGCCGGGACTAGGAGGCCACATGCAGTTCTTC.

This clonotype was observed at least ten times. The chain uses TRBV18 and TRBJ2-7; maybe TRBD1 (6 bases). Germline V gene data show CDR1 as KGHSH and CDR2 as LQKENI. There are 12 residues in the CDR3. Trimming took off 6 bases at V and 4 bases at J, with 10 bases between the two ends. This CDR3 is CASSPTGYEQYF. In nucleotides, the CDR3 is TGTGCCAGCTCGCCAACAGGGTACGAGCAGTACTTC. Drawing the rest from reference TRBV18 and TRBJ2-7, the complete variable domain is NAGVMQNPRHLVRRRGQEARLRCSPMKGHSHVYWYRQLPEEGLKFMVYLQKENIIDESGMPKERFSAEFPKEGPSILRIQQVVRGDSAAYFCASSPTGYEQYFGPGTRLTVT.